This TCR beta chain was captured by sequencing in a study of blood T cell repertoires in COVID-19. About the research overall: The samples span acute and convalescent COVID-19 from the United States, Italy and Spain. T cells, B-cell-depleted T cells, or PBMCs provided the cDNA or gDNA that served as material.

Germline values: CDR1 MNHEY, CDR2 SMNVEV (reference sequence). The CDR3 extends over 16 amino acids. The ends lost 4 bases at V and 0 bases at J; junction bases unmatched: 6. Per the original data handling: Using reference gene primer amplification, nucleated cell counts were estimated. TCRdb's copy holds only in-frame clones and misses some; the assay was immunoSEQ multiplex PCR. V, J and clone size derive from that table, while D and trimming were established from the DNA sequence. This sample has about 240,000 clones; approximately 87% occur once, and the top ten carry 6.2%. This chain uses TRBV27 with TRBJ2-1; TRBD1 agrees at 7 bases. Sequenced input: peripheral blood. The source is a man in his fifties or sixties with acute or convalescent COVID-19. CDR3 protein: CASSSLTGYSYNEQFF. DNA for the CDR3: TGTGCCAGCAGTTCCCTGACAGGGTACTCCTACAATGAGCAGTTCTTC.